This is a list of T cell receptor beta chains from one sample in a study. TCRdb reanalysed the 5' RACE reads using MiXCR and keeps one entry per CDR3 protein. Of 45,000 to 60,000 distinct CDR3 sequences in the sample, around 26% were seen once. The specimen was tumor-infiltrating naive CD4+ T cells sorted from the breast tumor. These receptor sequences come from a female donor with breast cancer. Each CDR3 is given with its conserved first and last residue. The order of the fields is J gene, D gene, clone size, V gene, CDR3 protein, CDR3 DNA. D genes are given only for firm matches. The size of a clone is reported for some rows only, either as once, few or many, or as a class for expanded clones.

>TRBJ2-5|TRBD2|.|TRBV7-7
CASSLETGREETQYF
TGTGCTAGCAGCTTAGAGACGGGGAGGGAAGAGACCCAGTACTTC
>TRBJ1-6|.|once|TRBV20-1
CSARARTVVANSPLHF
TGCAGTGCTAGAGCTAGGACGGTTGTAGCTAATTCACCCCTCCACTTT
>TRBJ2-1|.|many|TRBV12-3/TRBV12-4
CASRSRVSYNEQFF
TGTGCCAGCAGGAGCAGGGTCTCCTACAATGAGCAGTTCTTC
>TRBJ2-4|TRBD1|.|TRBV5-5
CASSAHSGTASLLAKNIQYF
TGTGCCAGCAGCGCACACTCCGGGACAGCAAGTTTATTAGCCAAGAACATTCAGTACTTC
>TRBJ1-6|.|few|TRBV9
CASSVEQNNSPLHF
TGTGCCAGCAGCGTAGAACAGAACAATTCACCCCTCCACTTT
>TRBJ1-6|TRBD1|.|TRBV7-2
CASSLDRGYASPLHF
TGTGCCAGCAGCCTGGACAGGGGTTATGCTTCACCCCTCCACTTT
>TRBJ1-4|.|.|TRBV30
CAGGHDREKLFF
TGTGCCGGCGGGCATGACAGGGAAAAACTGTTTTTT
>TRBJ1-5|.|.|TRBV6-1
CASRTRGGTNQPQHF
TGTGCCAGCAGGACCCGTGGGGGGACCAATCAGCCCCAGCATTTT
>TRBJ2-1|TRBD2|once|TRBV7-2
CASSFAAGGRNEQFF
TGTGCCAGCAGCTTTGCAGCGGGAGGGAGGAATGAGCAGTTCTTC
>TRBJ2-1|TRBD2|.|TRBV2
CASKPGLAGLPSYNEQFF
TGTGCCAGTAAACCGGGACTAGCGGGACTACCCTCCTACAATGAGCAGTTCTTC
>TRBJ2-5|TRBD1|few|TRBV7-2
CASSPRATGNGETQYF
TGTGCCAGCAGCCCCAGAGCGACAGGGAATGGGGAGACCCAGTACTTC
>TRBJ2-1|.|.|TRBV7-2
CASSSSRLAGRDNEQFF
TGTGCCAGCAGCTCCTCACGACTCGCGGGGCGCGACAATGAGCAGTTCTTC
>TRBJ1-2|TRBD1|few|TRBV12-3/TRBV12-4
CASSPLDRGRGGYTF
TGTGCCAGCAGTCCGTTGGACAGGGGGCGAGGAGGCTACACCTTC
>TRBJ2-3|.|.|TRBV4-1
CASSQGRIRAVLDTQYF
TGCGCCAGCAGCCAAGGTAGAATCAGGGCAGTTTTAGATACGCAGTATTTT
>TRBJ2-5|TRBD1|few|TRBV2
CASSEARGGAGQETQYF
TGTGCCAGCAGTGAAGCGCGAGGGGGCGCTGGCCAAGAGACCCAGTACTTC
>TRBJ2-7|.|few|TRBV11-2
CASSSHPFGAFIEQYF
TGTGCCAGCAGCTCCCACCCGTTCGGGGCCTTTATCGAGCAGTACTTC
>TRBJ2-7|.|.|TRBV12-3/TRBV12-4
CASSPSGEYEQYF
TGTGCCAGCAGCCCGAGCGGCGAGTACGAGCAGTACTTC
>TRBJ2-7|.|few|TRBV7-2
CASSRRSSYEQYF
TGTGCCAGCAGCCGTAGGAGCTCCTACGAGCAGTACTTC
>TRBJ2-1|.|few|TRBV2
CASRATGGDEQFF
TGTGCCAGCAGAGCAACAGGGGGGGATGAGCAGTTCTTC
>TRBJ2-4|TRBD2|few|TRBV4-1
CASSQEEGGGASNIQYF
TGCGCCAGCAGCCAAGAAGAAGGCGGGGGGGCCTCAAACATTCAGTACTTC
>TRBJ2-4|.|many|TRBV28
CATSGLAKNIQYF
TGTGCCACCTCAGGGTTAGCCAAAAACATTCAGTACTTC
>TRBJ1-1|.|many|TRBV20-1
CSARDPGGRPNTEAFF
TGCAGTGCTAGAGATCCCGGCGGCAGGCCGAACACTGAAGCTTTCTTT
>TRBJ2-1|TRBD2|.|TRBV5-1
CASSSSLGLAGTYNEQFF
TGCGCCAGCAGCTCCTCTTTGGGGCTAGCGGGAACCTACAATGAGCAGTTCTTC
>TRBJ1-2|.|.|TRBV5-6
CASSLEQRTNYGYTF
TGTGCCAGCAGCCTCGAACAGAGAACTAACTATGGCTACACCTTC
>TRBJ2-7|TRBD1|.|TRBV10-2
CASSGSGTGAYEQYF
TGCGCCAGCAGTGGTTCCGGGACAGGGGCCTACGAGCAGTACTTC
>TRBJ2-3|.|.|TRBV7-2
CASSLSGATDTQYF
TGTGCCAGCAGCTTGTCGGGAGCAACAGATACGCAGTATTTT
>TRBJ2-7|.|.|TRBV6-7
CASSLPRDFTEQYF
TGTGCCAGCAGTCTACCCCGGGACTTCACCGAGCAGTACTTC